The 26 T cell receptor beta chains in this list originate from one sample, sequenced in a study of CD8 T cells in Susac syndrome. RNA in amounts of roughly 0.5 to 1 ug was reverse transcribed with random hexamers. TCRdb ran MiXCR on the immunoSEQ multiplex PCR reads and lists one entry per CDR3 protein. The repertoire holds about 280,000 distinct CDR3 sequences, with roughly 81% as singletons. Sequencing input: CD8+ T cells from PBMCs. The receptors stem from a human donor with multiple sclerosis.

The gene calls are TRBV4-1 and TRBJ2-7; 9 nucleotides line up with TRBD1. Trimming removed 6 bases from V and 7 bases from J; junction bases left unmatched: 10. CDR1 is MGHRA, CDR2 YSYEKL, per germline. The length of the CDR3 is 14 residues. The CDR3 bases are TGCGCCAGCAGTCGCGGGACAGGGAGGAGGGAGCAGTACTTC. It encodes CASSRGTGRREQYF.

V is TRBV5-6 and J is TRBJ2-5; unclear D gene. This CDR3 has 14 amino acids. Germline V gene lookup returns CDR1 SGHDT and CDR2 YYEEEE. V lost 2 bases to trimming and J lost 4 bases, with 12 bases between them. DNA for the CDR3: TGTGCCAGCAGCTTCGGGCAGCTCAGAGAGACCCAGTACTTC. Protein: CASSFGQLRETQYF. Full variable domain (remainder filled in from reference TRBV5-6 and TRBJ2-5): DAGVTQSPTHLIKTRGQQVTLRCSPKSGHDTVSWYQQALGQGPQFIFQYYEEEERQRGNFPDRFSGHQFPNYSSELNVNALLLGDSALYLCASSFGQLRETQYFGPGTRLLVL.

This chain joins TRBV3-1 and TRBJ2-3; D gene ambiguous. Trimming removed 0 bases from V and 5 bases from J, with 12 bases in between. Per germline, CDR1 LGHDT and CDR2 YNNKEL (reference sequence). The CDR3 totals 15 residues. Written as DNA, the CDR3 is TGTGCCAGCAGCCAAGATGGCCGAGAAGGAGATACGCAGTATTTT. It codes for CASSQDGREGDTQYF.

The chain is built from TRBV4-1 and TRBJ2-7; the match to TRBD2 covers 8 bases. Germline loops: CDR1 MGHRA, CDR2 YSYEKL. V trimming: 0 bases; J trimming: 0 bases; junction bases outside the gene matches: 4. The CDR3 consists of 16 residues. The CDR3 protein is CASSQDVAGLSYEQYF. The CDR3, as DNA: TGCGCCAGCAGCCAAGATGTAGCGGGACTCTCCTACGAGCAGTACTTC.

The CDR3 sequence is CASSPEKSRQYSYNEQFF. CDR3 coding DNA: TGTGCCAGCAGCCCTGAAAAATCCAGACAGTACTCCTACAATGAGCAGTTCTTC. V and J are TRBV7-9 and TRBJ2-1, with D perhaps TRBD1 (5 bases). The CDR3 has 18 amino acids. Between the trimmed V and J ends, which lost 5 bases and 0 bases, there was a span of 20 bases. Germline V CDR1 and CDR2: SEHNR, FQNEAQ (reference sequence).

There are a few counts of this clonotype. V gene TRBV6-5 combines with J gene TRBJ1-2; D possibly corresponds to TRBD1 (6 bases). The CDR3 loop spans 14 amino acids. V lost 0 bases, J lost 4 bases, and 9 bases lay in between. Germline V gene sequence: CDR1 MNHEY, CDR2 SVGAGI. The CDR3 sequence: CASSYSQGGYGYTF. DNA of the CDR3: TGTGCCAGCAGTTACTCACAGGGCGGCTATGGCTACACCTTC.

The CDR3 DNA follows: TGTGCCAGCAGCCATGGTCAGGCCTACGAGCAGTACTTC. Amino acids: CASSHGQAYEQYF. The rearrangement uses TRBV14 and TRBJ2-7; D not certain. The CDR3 length is 13 residues. Germline-derived CDR1 and CDR2 are SGHDN and FVKESK. Trimming stripped 3 bases from V and 2 bases from J, with 8 bases between. Full variable domain (rest looked up from reference TRBV14 and TRBJ2-7): EAGVTQFPSHSVIEKGQTVTLRCDPISGHDNLYWYRRVMGKEIKFLLHFVKESKQDESGMPNNRFLAERTGGTYSTLKVQPAELEDSGVYFCASSHGQAYEQYFGPGTRLTVT.

V gene TRBV12-3 or TRBV12-4 combines with J gene TRBJ1-1; D perhaps matches TRBD1 (6 bases). V lost 5 bases and J lost 4, with 17 bases in between. This CDR3 comprises 15 residues. CDR3 DNA: TGTGCCAGCAGTAGTGCCAGGGGTATTTCCACTGAAGCTTTCTTT. It translates to CASSSARGISTEAFF.

The chain joins TRBV30 to TRBJ1-6; TRBD1 might be the D (6 bases). The CDR3 consists of 15 residues. V was trimmed by 5 bases and J by 7 bases, leaving 18 bases between them. Germline V CDR1 and CDR2: GTSNPN, SVGIG (reference sequence). CDR3 sequence reads: CAWGPGEVGNSPLHF. The DNA for the CDR3 is TGTGCCTGGGGCCCAGGGGAAGTGGGGAATTCACCCCTCCACTTT.

This clonotype was found a few times. V gene TRBV6-1 combines with J gene TRBJ1-6, with D possibly matching TRBD1 (6 bases). CDR1 and CDR2 (germline): MNHNS, SASEGT. There are 14 residues in the CDR3. Deletions cut 4 bases from V and 9 bases from J, with 13 bases between. The CDR3 DNA sequence: TGTGCCAGCAGTGCGACAGGTTATCCTTCACCCCTCCACTTT. This translates into CASSATGYPSPLHF.

J is TRBJ1-5 and V is TRBV10-1; D gene ambiguous. The CDR3 runs to 13 residues. Germline V lookup: CDR1 WNHNN, CDR2 SYGVQD (reference sequence). With 8 bases removed from V and 3 bases from J, the gap between germline ends came to 11 bases. This chain's CDR3 is CASAAGLNQPQHF. CDR3 bases: TGCGCCAGCGCGGCAGGCCTCAATCAGCCCCAGCATTTT.

This chain joins TRBV6-2 or TRBV6-3 and TRBJ2-1; 7 nucleotides line up with TRBD2. Looked up from germline, CDR1 is MNHEY and CDR2 is SVGEGT. After removal of 5 bases from V and 3 bases from J, the junction contained 4 bases not matched to a gene. The CDR3 is made up of 14 amino acids. CDR3: CASSREAFYNEQFF. Written as DNA, the CDR3 is TGTGCCAGCAGTCGGGAGGCCTTCTACAATGAGCAGTTCTTC.

This chain joins TRBV27 and TRBJ2-7; no clear D gene. The CDR3 contains 14 residues. V gave up 3 bases and J gave up 0 bases, with 9 bases separating them. Germline-derived CDR1 and CDR2 are MNHEY and SMNVEV (reference sequence). The CDR3 spells CASSLTQSSYEQYF. The CDR3 nucleotides read TGTGCCAGCAGTTTGACTCAAAGCTCCTACGAGCAGTACTTC.

The CDR3 nucleotides are TGTGCCAGCAGCAACAGGGACTTCTACGAGCAGTACTTC. Its translation: CASSNRDFYEQYF. V gene TRBV5-4 combines with J gene TRBJ2-7, with D perhaps assigned TRBD1 or TRBD2 (6 bases each). V was cut by 4 bases and J by 3 bases, with 11 bases left in between. The CDR3 runs to 13 residues. CDR1 is SGHNT and CDR2 is YYREEE in the germline V gene (reference sequence).

The sample holds one count of this clonotype. The V gene is TRBV15, the J gene TRBJ2-3; 7 bases match TRBD2. V lost 5 bases, J lost 1 base, and 21 bases stayed unmatched. This CDR3 has 20 residues. Germline CDR1 reads LNHNV; CDR2 reads YYDKDF (reference sequence). The CDR3 region is CATSPGVRGGQSIRTDTQYF. The CDR3 DNA sequence: TGTGCCACCAGCCCGGGAGTACGGGGAGGGCAGTCTATTCGCACAGATACGCAGTATTTT.

The chain combines TRBV29-1 with TRBJ1-4, with TRBD1 matching 9 bases. This CDR3 has 15 residues. V was clipped by 4 bases and J by 7 bases; unmatched bases: 10. Germline CDR1 SQVTM, CDR2 ANQGSEA. CDR3 DNA sequence: TGCAGCGTTGGGGACAGGGCCCCTCGGGGTGAAAAACTGTTTTTT. Its protein product is CSVGDRAPRGEKLFF.

This rearrangement joins TRBV27 to TRBJ1-4; possible D gene TRBD1, 5 bases. CDR3 length: 15 amino acids. Trimming removed 5 bases at V and 3 bases at J, with 13 bases between. Germline V lookup: CDR1 MNHEY, CDR2 SMNVEV (reference sequence). In DNA form, the CDR3 reads TGTGCCAGCAGTCGCACCCAGGGAGCTAATGAAAAACTGTTTTTT. Amino acid sequence: CASSRTQGANEKLFF.

The rearrangement joins TRBV5-1 to TRBJ2-3; D tentatively reads TRBD1 or TRBD2 (5 bases each). In germline, CDR1 is SGHRS, CDR2 YFSETQ. The V end lost 4 bases, the J end lost 6 bases, and 24 bases lay between the germline ends. CDR3 size: 17 residues. CDR3 coding DNA: TGCGCCAGCAGCCGCTCCGGGACCACGAACCCCGGGGATACGCAGTATTTT. Its protein product is CASSRSGTTNPGDTQYF.

The V gene is TRBV10-3, the J gene TRBJ2-7; 8 nucleotides line up with TRBD1. This CDR3 comprises 15 residues. Germline V CDR1 and CDR2: ENHRY, SYGVKD. Unmatched junction bases numbered 8, after V lost 5 bases and J lost 2 bases. The CDR3 sequence: CAISPGTGPPYEQYF. CDR3 DNA: TGTGCCATCAGTCCGGGGACAGGCCCTCCCTACGAGCAGTACTTC.

The chain links TRBV28 to TRBJ2-7, with D perhaps matching TRBD1 (5 bases). The germline V gene has CDR1 MDHEN and CDR2 SYDVKM. V gave up 7 bases and J gave up 4 bases, with 20 bases separating them. There are 15 residues in the CDR3. Here the CDR3 reads CASNLPGQGIYEQYF. DNA of the CDR3: TGTGCCAGCAACCTACCGGGCCAGGGCATTTACGAGCAGTACTTC.

This clonotype has only a few counts. The DNA of the CDR3 is TGTGCCAGCAGTCCTGAGGTCCCCTACGAGCAGTACTTC. As protein: CASSPEVPYEQYF. J is TRBJ2-7 and V is TRBV12-3 or TRBV12-4; D is unclear. V was pared by 5 bases and J by 2 bases, with 10 bases between. There are 13 residues in the CDR3.

J is TRBJ1-2 and V is TRBV9, with a possible D match to TRBD1 (6 bases). The germline CDR1 and CDR2 sequences are SGDLS and YYNGEE. V was shortened by 5 bases and J by 8 bases, with 16 bases between the two germline ends. CDR3 size: 13 residues. CDR3 in amino acids: CASSQEGGKGYTF. The CDR3 nucleotides read TGTGCCAGCAGTCAGGAGGGGGGAAAAGGCTACACCTTC.

V gene TRBV28 combines with J gene TRBJ2-7, with D perhaps assigned TRBD1 or TRBD2 (5 bases each). Trimming removed 4 bases at V and 3 bases at J, with 19 bases between. The germline CDR1 and CDR2 sequences are MDHEN and SYDVKM. This CDR3 is 16 amino acids long. CDR3 protein: CASSWTQAELFYEQYF. In nucleotides, the CDR3 is TGTGCCAGCAGTTGGACACAAGCGGAGTTATTCTACGAGCAGTACTTC.

The chain uses TRBV9 and TRBJ1-1, with 9 bases matching TRBD1. This CDR3 is 15 amino acids long. CDR1 is SGDLS and CDR2 is YYNGEE in the germline V gene. J was trimmed by 0 bases and V by 4 bases; bases with no gene match: 4. The CDR3 DNA sequence: TGTGCCAGCAGCCCGACAGGGGGTTTGAACACTGAAGCTTTCTTT. Residues: CASSPTGGLNTEAFF.

This clonotype was seen more than once but under ten times. The chain links TRBV4-2 to TRBJ1-2, with D hard to call. Germline V lookup: CDR1 LGHNA, CDR2 YNFKEQ. Deletions cut 0 bases from V and 6 bases from J, with 14 bases between. The CDR3 consists of 15 residues. CDR3 region: CASSQEKGSPHGYTF. CDR3 DNA: TGTGCCAGCAGCCAAGAAAAAGGTTCGCCCCATGGCTACACCTTC.

The rearrangement uses TRBV9 and TRBJ2-1; 7 bases align to TRBD2. Germline CDR1 SGDLS, CDR2 YYNGEE. The V gene end was trimmed by 3 bases and the J gene end by 1 base; junction bases not matched to a gene: 4. The CDR3 has 15 amino acids. CDR3 sequence reads: CASSDLAESYNEQFF. For the CDR3, the DNA is TGTGCCAGCAGCGACCTAGCGGAGTCCTACAATGAGCAGTTCTTC.